The T cell receptor (beta chain) described here comes from a study of glioma-infiltrating T cells. Study findings and constraints: Non-neoplastic patients had below-expected tissue-blood divergence, while all gliomas exceeded expectation.

This clonotype was seen more than once but under ten times. Its specificity is not known. The iRepertoire nested amplicon-rescue multiplex PCR amplified TCR alpha and beta CDR3s from RNA. Input was roughly 85-400 ng of tissue mRNA or PBMC total RNA. TCRdb reanalysed the multiplex PCR reads using MiXCR and keeps one entry per CDR3 protein. This table holds about 89,000 distinct CDR3 sequences, approximately 22% found once. Material: glioma tissue, nonneoplastic brain tissue, or PBMCs (not recorded which). The TCR originated in a human donor with low-grade glioma or glioblastoma, undergoing nonglioma brain surgery, or in good health (not recorded which).

CDR3 nucleotides: TGTGCCAGCTCACCTGGCGCAGGGGGCGCCGCAGATACGCAGTATTTT. It is translated as CASSPGAGGAADTQYF. The genes are TRBV18 and TRBJ2-3; 8 nucleotides align to TRBD1. This CDR3 region has 16 residues. V shed 3 bases, J shed 4 bases, and the junction held 9 bases outside the gene matches. Germline CDR1 KGHSH, CDR2 LQKENI.